This T cell receptor (beta chain) was profiled in a study of T cells expressing NK-cell markers. Study-level background: The TCR beta repertoires originated in sorted CD3+CD56+NKG2C+, CD3+CD56+NKG2C- and CD3+CD56-NKG2C+ T cells. In the group of eight sequenced donors, seven were HCMV-seropositive and one was seronegative. Regarding the study as a whole: Where several donors were concerned, these clonotypes also led the CD3+CD56-NKG2C+ fraction.

The CDR3 length is 12 residues. Note on this clonotype: Its antigen remains unidentified.

Reanalyzing the 5' RACE reads, TCRdb keeps one entry per CDR3 protein, without DNA. The sample data list approximately 380,000 distinct CDR3 sequences. V and J are TRBV23-1 and TRBJ2-1; without DNA, the TCRdb call of TRBD2 cannot be checked. Being an ORF, TRBV23-1 has a function that is uncertain. The sequenced sample consisted of blood T cells: a sorted CD56 or NKG2C T cell subset, CD4+ or CD8+ T cells, or bulk PBMC T cells (not recorded which). The clonotype was recovered from a man aged 18 to 69 in good health. The CDR3 sequence: CASNSGGDEQFF.